These T cell receptor beta chains were read from a single sample in a study of T cells after yellow fever vaccination. MiXCR, applied by TCRdb to the 5' RACE reads, yields one record per CDR3 protein. This sample yields a few hundred thousand distinct CDR3 sequences, of which roughly 8.3% are seen a single time; 17% belongs to the top ten. The specimen comprised PBMCs, sampled roughly 45 days after the first yellow fever vaccination. The source of these receptors is a man aged 18 to 29 who received the YFV17D yellow fever vaccine. CDR3s include the opening cysteine and the closing phenylalanine or tryptophan. Each record gives: CDR3 length, clone size, J gene, D gene, V gene, CDR3 DNA, CDR3 protein. D genes are given only for firm matches. Where a row states a size, it is once, few, many or the class of an expanded clone; other rows omit it.

13	few	TRBJ2-3	.	TRBV20-1	TGCAGTGCTAGCGAGGGGACACACAATACGCAGTATTTT	CSASEGTHNTQYF
11	many	TRBJ1-2	.	TRBV12-3/TRBV12-4	TGTGCCAGCAGTCCAAACTATGGCTACACCTTC	CASSPNYGYTF
13	few	TRBJ2-7	.	TRBV20-1	TGCAGTGCTAGTCCGGACAGTGGGGGGGAGCAGTACTTC	CSASPDSGGEQYF
14	.	TRBJ1-2	TRBD1	TRBV7-8	TGTGCCAGCAGCTTATTAACAGGGGTGAATGGCTACACCTTC	CASSLLTGVNGYTF
15	many	TRBJ2-1	TRBD2	TRBV12-3/TRBV12-4	TGTGCCAGCAGTTCAGGAGCGGGGGACTTCAATGAGCAGTTCTTC	CASSSGAGDFNEQFF
16	few	TRBJ1-4	TRBD1	TRBV4-3	TGCGCCAGCAGCCAAGAAGGGACCAGGGGGAGGAAAAAACTGTTTTTT	CASSQEGTRGRKKLFF
18	.	TRBJ2-2	.	TRBV7-8	TGTGCCAGCCTCTCGAGGGGGGCGCTACGTGGAGACACCGGGGAGCTGTTTTTT	CASLSRGALRGDTGELFF
16	few	TRBJ2-1	TRBD1	TRBV9	TGTGCCAGCAGCGTGACCGGGACAGTCCCGAACAATGAGCAGTTCTTC	CASSVTGTVPNNEQFF
17	few	TRBJ2-5	TRBD2	TRBV5-1	TGCGCCAGCACCCTTTTCGGGGCTAGCGGTGGAACAGAGACCCAGTACTTC	CASTLFGASGGTETQYF
15	many	TRBJ1-3	TRBD1	TRBV27	TGTGCCAGCCCTAAGTCCCCAGGGGGCCGAAACACCATATATTTT	CASPKSPGGRNTIYF
12	few	TRBJ2-2	.	TRBV6-5	TGTGCCAGCAGCAAAACCAGGGGGGAGCTGTTTTTT	CASSKTRGELFF
15	few	TRBJ2-3	TRBD1	TRBV5-1	TGCGCCAGCAGCCGAGGACAGGGTCGCGGAGATACGCAGTATTTT	CASSRGQGRGDTQYF
12	few	TRBJ2-7	.	TRBV20-1	TGCAGTGCTACAGCAATAGTGGCTGGGCAGTACTTC	CSATAIVAGQYF
13	.	TRBJ1-6	.	TRBV18	TGTGCCAGCTCACCCGCCTATAATTCACCCCTCCACTTT	CASSPAYNSPLHF
13	.	TRBJ2-3	.	TRBV12-3/TRBV12-4	TGTGCCAGCAGGGCGCCGGGGAGCCATACGCAGTATTTT	CASRAPGSHTQYF
15	few	TRBJ2-4	.	TRBV18	TGTGCCAGCTCACCTCCCCCGGCCGCGGAAAACATTCAGTACTTC	CASSPPPAAENIQYF
12	few	TRBJ2-1	TRBD2	TRBV11-2	TGTGCCAGCAGCTCGAGCGGGGGGGCTCAGTTCTTC	CASSSSGGAQFF
14	.	TRBJ2-5	.	TRBV5-6	TGTGCCAGCAGCTTGAGCCTAATCCAAGAGACCCAGTACTTC	CASSLSLIQETQYF
16	few	TRBJ1-5	TRBD1	TRBV20-1	TGCAGTGCTACTCACCGACAGGGGGCTAGCAATCAGCCCCAGCATTTT	CSATHRQGASNQPQHF
14	once	TRBJ2-3	TRBD1	TRBV5-1	TGCGCCAGCAGCATCCGACAGGGCGCTGATACGCAGTATTTT	CASSIRQGADTQYF
12	few	TRBJ2-2	.	TRBV29-1	TGCAGCGTTGTCAGGGATACTGGGGAGCTGTTTTTT	CSVVRDTGELFF
17	few	TRBJ2-2	TRBD2	TRBV19	TGTGCCAGTAGTATCTTTAGCGGGGGGCCTCGGACCGGGGAGCTGTTTTTT	CASSIFSGGPRTGELFF
15	.	TRBJ1-1	TRBD1	TRBV19	TGTGCCAGCCAGAGACAGGGACCGGGAAACACTGAAGCTTTCTTT	CASQRQGPGNTEAFF
14	few	TRBJ1-1	TRBD1	TRBV5-4	TGTGCCAGCAGCCCCGGGACAGGGGCGACTGAAGCTTTCTTT	CASSPGTGATEAFF
15	few	TRBJ1-4	.	TRBV20-1	TGCAGTGCCAGAAGGGGCGCAGTCCGAGGGGAAAAACTGTTTTTT	CSARRGAVRGEKLFF
13	few	TRBJ2-3	.	TRBV20-1	TGCAGTGCCGGGGGCCGACAGGCTGATACGCAGTATTTT	CSAGGRQADTQYF
13	.	TRBJ2-3	TRBD1	TRBV19	TGTGCCAGTAGTATGAGGGGGCGAGATACGCAGTATTTT	CASSMRGRDTQYF
14	few	TRBJ1-5	.	TRBV6-1	TGTGCCAGCAGTGACATGGTGATTTATCAGCCCCAGCATTTT	CASSDMVIYQPQHF
14	many	TRBJ2-3	.	TRBV12-3/TRBV12-4	TGTGCCAGCAGACCCGGGGGCCCCACAGATACGCAGTATTTT	CASRPGGPTDTQYF
15	few	TRBJ1-2	.	TRBV4-1	TGCGCCAGCAGCCGCGAACCCAGAGCTAACTATGGCTACACCTTC	CASSREPRANYGYTF
15	many	TRBJ2-7	.	TRBV5-5	TGTGCCAGCAGCTTGGTGGCCACTGGGGTTTACGAGCAGTACTTC	CASSLVATGVYEQYF
16	.	TRBJ2-2	TRBD1	TRBV12-3/TRBV12-4	TGTGCCAGCAGGACCACGGGGACAGGGGAAGGCGGGGAGCTGTTTTTT	CASRTTGTGEGGELFF
15	.	TRBJ1-2	TRBD1	TRBV20-1	TGCAGTGCTAGCTTAGACAGGGGGCGTAACTATGGCTACACCTTC	CSASLDRGRNYGYTF
15	few	TRBJ2-7	TRBD1	TRBV4-1	TGCGCCAGCAGCCATGCCGGGACAGGCAACTACGAGCAGTACTTC	CASSHAGTGNYEQYF
14	.	TRBJ1-1	.	TRBV6-2/TRBV6-3	TGTGCCAGCAGTTACCTGGGGGGGCTCACTGAAGCTTTCTTT	CASSYLGGLTEAFF
13	.	TRBJ1-5	.	TRBV4-1	TGCGCCAGCAGCCAAGTTTTGTCTCAGCCCCAGCATTTT	CASSQVLSQPQHF
14	.	TRBJ2-1	TRBD2	TRBV5-5	TGTGCCAGCAGCTTGCTGCGGGGGGGGCAGTTGGAGTTCTTC	CASSLLRGGQLEFF
15	.	TRBJ1-2	TRBD1	TRBV6-5	TGTGCCAGCAGTTACTTGGGACAGGGGAACGATGGCTACACCTTC	CASSYLGQGNDGYTF
18	many	TRBJ2-7	.	TRBV12-3/TRBV12-4	TGTGCCAGCAGTTTTGGAATAGTGTGGGCAGATGGAAACTACGAGCAGTACTTC	CASSFGIVWADGNYEQYF
14	few	TRBJ2-5	TRBD1	TRBV29-1	TGCAGCGTTACCAGGCTGACAGGGGGAGAGACCCAGTACTTC	CSVTRLTGGETQYF
14	many	TRBJ2-5	.	TRBV12-3/TRBV12-4	TGTGCCAGCAGTCCGGTACGGGGGCAAGAGACCCAGTACTTC	CASSPVRGQETQYF
13	many	TRBJ2-5	.	TRBV20-1	TGCAGTGCTACTGTCGATAACAGGGAGACCCAGTACTTC	CSATVDNRETQYF
15	few	TRBJ1-2	TRBD1	TRBV25-1	TGTGCCAGCAGTGAACGGGACAGGGGGCTCGATGGCTACACCTTC	CASSERDRGLDGYTF
18	many	TRBJ2-7	.	TRBV15	TGTGCCACCAGCAGAGATCAGAGAGTACACGCAATCTCCTACGAGCAGTACTTC	CATSRDQRVHAISYEQYF
15	.	TRBJ1-1	.	TRBV6-2/TRBV6-3	TGTGCCAGCAGCTCACGGGGGCAGTTGAACACTGAAGCTTTCTTT	CASSSRGQLNTEAFF
14	many	TRBJ2-7	.	TRBV20-1	TGCAGTGCTAACCCCAGGCGGAGCTCCTACGAGCAGTACTTC	CSANPRRSSYEQYF
15	once	TRBJ1-5	.	TRBV9	TGTGCCAGCAACCCAAGGGCAGGGATTAACTCGCCCCAGCATTTT	CASNPRAGINSPQHF
15	few	TRBJ2-5	TRBD1	TRBV29-1	TGCAGCACCGGCCCCGGGACAGGGGGTCCCGAGACCCAGTACTTC	CSTGPGTGGPETQYF
17	few	TRBJ2-1	TRBD1	TRBV4-1	TGCGCCAGCAGCCAAGACCCGGGGACAGGGTCCTACAATGAGCAGTTCTTC	CASSQDPGTGSYNEQFF